Presented here are 21 T cell receptor beta chains from one specimen sequenced in a study. MiXCR, applied by TCRdb to the 5' RACE reads, yields one record per CDR3 protein. In the table there are approximately 31,000 distinct CDR3 sequences, about 28% of which are singletons. The sample taken for sequencing was naive CD4+ T cells sorted from a lymph node. Documented subset: naive CD4+ T cells, CD4+CD45RA+CD25-. Source of these receptors: a female donor with breast cancer.

This clonotype has a handful of counts. The V call is TRBV29-1, the J call TRBJ1-5; 9 bases agree with TRBD1. The CDR3 totals 14 residues. Looked up from germline, CDR1 is SQVTM and CDR2 is ANQGSEA. Trimming took 6 bases from V and 2 from J; bases not matched to a gene: 5. The CDR3 sequence: CSVGTGWGNQPQHF. CDR3 in DNA: TGCAGCGTCGGGACAGGGTGGGGCAATCAGCCCCAGCATTTT.

The sample holds many counts of this clonotype. J is TRBJ2-1 and V is TRBV27; no clear D gene. The CDR3 is made up of 13 amino acids. Germline values: CDR1 MNHEY, CDR2 SMNVEV (reference sequence). The V end was cut by 0 bases, the J end by 7 bases, with 7 bases between. As DNA, the CDR3 is TGTGCCAGCAGTTTATCGTTAGAAAATGAGCAGTTCTTC. Amino acids: CASSLSLENEQFF.

This clonotype was seen more than once but under ten times. This rearrangement joins TRBV6-5 to TRBJ2-1; D unresolved. The CDR3 contains 13 residues. The ends were cut back, 2 bases at V and 6 bases at J, with 8 bases in the middle. Germline CDR1 MNHEY, CDR2 SVGAGI. The CDR3 nucleotides are TGTGCCAGCAGTTACCCCCCAGGCAATGAGCAGTTCTTC. Its translation: CASSYPPGNEQFF.

In its sample, this clonotype is medium-sized. The chain is built from TRBV4-1 and TRBJ1-5, with D hard to call. The germline V gene encodes CDR1 MGHRA and CDR2 YSYEKL. The length of the CDR3 is 17 residues. The V and J ends lost 3 bases and 4 bases respectively, with 19 bases between them. The CDR3 sequence: CASSQLVPSVGNQPQHF. Written as DNA, the CDR3 is TGCGCCAGCAGCCAGCTCGTTCCATCGGTAGGGAATCAGCCCCAGCATTTT.

This clonotype was counted at least ten times. This chain links TRBV7-9 with TRBJ2-3; no definite D call. Germline CDR1 reads SEHNR; CDR2 reads FQNEAQ (reference sequence). Trimming cost V 5 bases and J 0 bases, with 18 bases left between them. This CDR3 contains 17 residues. The CDR3 DNA reads TGTGCCAGCAGCCTTCCTCTAGGGATCTCTAGCACAGATACGCAGTATTTT. Its protein is CASSLPLGISSTDTQYF.

There are many counts of this clonotype. The chain joins TRBV29-1 to TRBJ2-5; D call uncertain. The germline V gene has CDR1 SQVTM and CDR2 ANQGSEA. V shed 1 base and J shed 4 bases, with 4 bases lying between them. This CDR3 comprises 11 residues. The CDR3 here is CSVEVPETQYF. Here the CDR3 DNA reads TGCAGCGTTGAAGTTCCAGAGACCCAGTACTTC.

The genes are TRBV3-1 and TRBJ2-4, with TRBD2 as a possible D gene (6 bases). V shed 0 bases and J shed 5 bases, with 17 bases lying between them. Germline V lookup: CDR1 LGHDT, CDR2 YNNKEL (reference sequence). The CDR3 is 17 amino acids. This CDR3 reads CASSQDRTSSSQNIQYF. The CDR3 DNA follows: TGTGCCAGCAGCCAAGATCGAACTAGCAGCTCTCAAAACATTCAGTACTTC. The full variable domain, in which reference TRBV3-1 and TRBJ2-4 provide the parts outside the CDR3, is DTAVSQTPKYLVTQMGNDKSIKCEQNLGHDTMYWYKQDSKKFLKIMFSYNNKELIINETVPNRFSPKSPDKAHLNLHINSLELGDSAVYFCASSQDRTSSSQNIQYFGAGTRLSVL.

This chain uses TRBV2 with TRBJ2-7, with 8 bases that match TRBD1. The germline gives CDR1 SNHLY, CDR2 FYNNEI. The CDR3 sequence is 14 residues long. V was clipped by 7 bases and J by 5 bases; unmatched bases: 10. As DNA, the CDR3 is TGTGCCAGCACGAAGTCGACAGGGGTCGACGAGCAGTACTTC. Its translation: CASTKSTGVDEQYF.

This clonotype occurred a few times. This chain joins TRBV27 and TRBJ1-1; tentative D call: TRBD1 (6 bases). Looked up from germline, CDR1 is MNHEY and CDR2 is SMNVEV (reference sequence). This CDR3 region has 13 residues. Trimming took off 2 bases at V and 11 bases at J, with 15 bases between the two ends. In nucleotides, the CDR3 is TGTGCCAGCAGTTTAATACCGGGGGCGATGGCTTTCTTT. Its translation: CASSLIPGAMAFF.

This clonotype was observed a handful of times. The chain recombines TRBV7-9 with TRBJ1-1, with D maybe TRBD1 (5 bases). There are 15 residues in the CDR3. The V end was cut by 5 bases, the J end by 1 base, with 14 bases between. The germline V gene encodes CDR1 SEHNR and CDR2 FQNEAQ (reference sequence). The CDR3 region is CASSKILGGNTEAFF. The CDR3 nucleotides read TGTGCCAGCAGCAAAATCCTGGGGGGGAACACTGAAGCTTTCTTT.

The CDR3: CAWSASSGTEQFF. Written as DNA, the CDR3 is TGTGCCTGGAGTGCCTCCTCGGGTACTGAGCAGTTCTTC. V gene TRBV30 combines with J gene TRBJ2-1; D remains unclear. Germline CDR1 GTSNPN, CDR2 SVGIG (reference sequence). The CDR3 sequence is 13 residues long. V lost 1 base and J 9 bases, leaving 13 bases between the germline ends.

This chain uses TRBV7-9 with TRBJ2-7, with D tentatively TRBD1 (5 bases). The length of the CDR3 is 15 residues. Germline assignment: CDR1 SEHNR and CDR2 FQNEAQ (reference sequence). The germline V and J ends were trimmed by 4 bases and 2 bases, with 15 bases remaining between them. The CDR3 nucleotides read TGTGCCAGCAGCTCCCCAGGAGCCAGGGCCTACGAGCAGTACTTC. This sequence encodes CASSSPGARAYEQYF.

This clonotype was observed many times. CDR3 coding DNA: TGTGCCAGCAGCCCGGGGACAGTCTTCCAGCCTGCCTACGAGCAGTACTTC. Translating it yields CASSPGTVFQPAYEQYF. The chain joins TRBV11-2 to TRBJ2-7; 7 nucleotides align to TRBD1. Germline V CDR1 and CDR2: SGHAT, FQNNGV. V lost 5 bases, J lost 2 bases, and 15 bases stayed unmatched. This CDR3 comprises 17 residues.

The chain links TRBV24-1 to TRBJ1-2; 11 bases are a match to TRBD1. CDR3 length: 16 amino acids. With V trimmed by 4 bases and J by 4 bases, 7 bases remained unmatched. Germline V gene data show CDR1 as KGHDR and CDR2 as SFDVKD. The CDR3 sequence: CATSEPGTGGTYGYTF. The CDR3, as DNA: TGTGCCACCAGTGAGCCCGGGACAGGGGGGACCTATGGCTACACCTTC.

V usage is TRBV5-1 and J usage is TRBJ2-3, with unresolved D. V gave up 3 bases and J gave up 0 bases, with 14 bases separating them. The CDR3 contains 16 residues. Germline V gene sequence: CDR1 SGHRS, CDR2 YFSETQ. CDR3 nucleotide sequence: TGCGCCAGCAGCTCCCACGGGCAGCCTAGCACAGATACGCAGTATTTT. Protein: CASSSHGQPSTDTQYF.

This clonotype showed up just a few times. The J gene is TRBJ2-7, the V gene TRBV12-3 or TRBV12-4, with D uncertain. This CDR3 is built from 17 residues. The V end was cut by 5 bases, the J end by 0 bases, with 20 bases between. This CDR3 reads CASSHTPVGLSSYEQYF. CDR3 bases: TGTGCCAGCAGTCACACACCGGTGGGCCTCAGCTCCTACGAGCAGTACTTC.

This clonotype occurred once. Germline and junction disagree at one end, which may indicate a read error. In nucleotides, the CDR3 is TGCGCCAGCAGCCGTCTAGGGGGTCATTCCTACAATGAGCAGTCCTTC. Its translation: CASSRLGGHSYNEQSF. The chain couples TRBV4-1 to TRBJ2-1, with TRBD1 as a possible D gene (6 bases). Germline V gene lookup returns CDR1 MGHRA and CDR2 YSYEKL. The CDR3 loop spans 16 amino acids.

The rearrangement links TRBV4-1 to TRBJ2-4; 11 bases fit TRBD1. Trimming removed 5 bases from V and 7 bases from J; junction bases left unmatched: 10. Germline V gene sequence: CDR1 MGHRA, CDR2 YSYEKL. The CDR3 has 16 residues. In nucleotides, the CDR3 is TGCGCCAGCAGCGGATGGGGACAGGGGGTCATGAACATTCAGTACTTC. This sequence encodes CASSGWGQGVMNIQYF.

This clonotype was detected a few times. V usage is TRBV28 and J usage is TRBJ2-3; D is undetermined. The CDR3 is made up of 13 amino acids. Looked up from germline, CDR1 is MDHEN and CDR2 is SYDVKM. Trimming pared 6 bases from V and 3 bases from J, leaving 10 bases between. Here the CDR3 reads CASRRRETDTQYF. In DNA, the CDR3 is TGTGCCAGCAGACGAAGAGAGACAGATACGCAGTATTTT. Using reference TRBV28 and TRBJ2-3 for the parts outside the CDR3, the full variable domain is DVKVTQSSRYLVKRTGEKVFLECVQDMDHENMFWYRQDPGLGLRLIYFSYDVKMKEKGDIPEGYSVSREKKERFSLILESASTNQTSMYLCASRRRETDTQYFGPGTRLTVL.

This clonotype was counted many times. Here the CDR3 DNA reads TGTGCCAGCAGCTTAATACTACAGAGGGCGGCTAATGAAAAACTGTTTTTT. It is translated as CASSLILQRAANEKLFF. The genes are TRBV7-3 and TRBJ1-4; no firm D call. The CDR3 length is 17 residues. Trimming stripped 1 base from V and 3 bases from J, with 15 bases between. Germline V gives CDR1 SGHTA, CDR2 FQGTGA.

This clonotype was observed a handful of times. CDR3 amino acids: CSARTSGAYEQYF. The CDR3 DNA reads as TGCAGTGCTAGAACTAGCGGGGCCTACGAGCAGTACTTC. The rearrangement joins TRBV20-1 to TRBJ2-7; 10 bases are a match to TRBD2. Germline V gene sequence: CDR1 DFQATT, CDR2 SNEGSKA (reference sequence). With V trimmed by 2 bases and J by 2 bases, 0 bases remained unmatched. The length of the CDR3 is 13 residues.